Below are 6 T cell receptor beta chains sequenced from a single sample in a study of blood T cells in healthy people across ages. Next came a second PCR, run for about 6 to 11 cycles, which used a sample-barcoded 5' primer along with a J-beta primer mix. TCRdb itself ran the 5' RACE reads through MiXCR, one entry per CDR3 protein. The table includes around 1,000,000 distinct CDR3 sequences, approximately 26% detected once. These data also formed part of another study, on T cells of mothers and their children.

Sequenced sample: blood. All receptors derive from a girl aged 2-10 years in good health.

CDR3 amino acids: CASSVAPDIEAFF. CDR3 bases: TGTGCCAGCAGCGTAGCCCCAGACATTGAAGCTTTCTTT. This chain joins TRBV9 and TRBJ1-1; D ambiguous. CDR1 SGDLS and CDR2 YYNGEE come from the germline V gene. This CDR3 comprises 13 residues. With 0 bases removed from V and 7 bases from J, the gap between germline ends came to 10 bases.

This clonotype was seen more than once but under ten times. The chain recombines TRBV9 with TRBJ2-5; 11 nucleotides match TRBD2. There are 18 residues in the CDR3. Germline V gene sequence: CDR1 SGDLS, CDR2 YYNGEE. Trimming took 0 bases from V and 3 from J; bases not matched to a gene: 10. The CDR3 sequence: CASSVGLTPGLAEETQYF. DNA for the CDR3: TGTGCCAGCAGCGTAGGCCTTACTCCGGGACTAGCGGAAGAGACCCAGTACTTC.

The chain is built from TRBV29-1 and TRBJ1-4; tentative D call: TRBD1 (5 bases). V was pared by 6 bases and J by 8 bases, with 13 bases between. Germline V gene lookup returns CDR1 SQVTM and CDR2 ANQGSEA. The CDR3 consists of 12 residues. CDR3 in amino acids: CSVWGSEEKLFF. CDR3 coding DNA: TGCAGCGTATGGGGGTCGGAGGAAAAACTGTTTTTT.

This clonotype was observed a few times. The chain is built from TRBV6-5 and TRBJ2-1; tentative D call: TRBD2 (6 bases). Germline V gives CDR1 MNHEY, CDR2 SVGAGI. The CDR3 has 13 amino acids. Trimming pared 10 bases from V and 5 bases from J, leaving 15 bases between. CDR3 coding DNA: TGTGCCATCCGCGCTAGCGTTAACAATGAGCAGTTCTTC. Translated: CAIRASVNNEQFF.

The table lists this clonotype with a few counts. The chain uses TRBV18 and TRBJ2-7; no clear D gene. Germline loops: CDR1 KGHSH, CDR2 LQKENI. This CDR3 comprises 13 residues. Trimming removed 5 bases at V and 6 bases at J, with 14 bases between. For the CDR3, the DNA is TGTGCCAGCTCAAATAGTGTCTTCCTCGAGCAGTACTTC. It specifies CASSNSVFLEQYF.

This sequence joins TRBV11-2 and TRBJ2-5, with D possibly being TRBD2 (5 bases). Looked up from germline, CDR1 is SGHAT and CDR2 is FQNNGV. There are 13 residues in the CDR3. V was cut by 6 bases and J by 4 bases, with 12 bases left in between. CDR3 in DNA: TGTGCCAGCAGGGTCGGTGCGGGAGAGACCCAGTACTTC. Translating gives CASRVGAGETQYF. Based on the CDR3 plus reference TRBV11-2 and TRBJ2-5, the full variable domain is EAGVAQSPRYKIIEKRQSVAFWCNPISGHATLYWYQQILGQGPKLLIQFQNNGVVDDSQLPKDRFSAERLKGVDSTLKIQPAKLEDSAVYLCASRVGAGETQYFGPGTRLLVL.